These 19 T cell receptor beta chains share one sample of origin, sequenced in a study of OX40 agonist ivuxolimab in advanced cancers. Sequenced by immunoSEQ multiplex PCR; TCRdb stores in-frame clones only, minus some. The sample contains over 65,000 clones, 65% to 90% of which appear only once. The starting material was CD4+ or CD8+ T cells sorted from blood, obtained in a trial of the OX40 agonist ivuxolimab. The receptor set was obtained from an adult with an advanced solid tumor such as melanoma, head and neck, liver or kidney cancer.

This clone was observed a few times. CDR3 sequence (DNA): TGCAGCGCCGGGACTACTGAAGCTTTCTTT. It encodes CSAGTTEAFF. The chain employs TRBV29-1 and TRBJ1-1; TRBD1 is a possible D gene (5 bases). V lost 7 bases to trimming and J lost 5 bases, with 8 bases between them. Germline V gene sequence: CDR1 SQVTM, CDR2 ANQGSEA. This CDR3 spans 10 amino acids. The full variable domain, with the rest looked up from reference TRBV29-1 and TRBJ1-1, is SAVISQKPSRDICQRGTSLTIQCQVDSQVTMMFWYRQQPGQSLTLIATANQGSEATYESGFVIDKFPISRPNLTFSTLTVSNMSPEDSSIYLCSAGTTEAFFGQGTRLTVV.

The chain joins TRBV6-7 to TRBJ2-3, with D perhaps given as TRBD1 or TRBD2 (6 bases each). TRBV6-7 is an ORF, with its function uncertain. Trimming took 10 bases from V and 6 from J, leaving 20 bases between them. The CDR3 length is 14 residues. The CDR3 protein is CAIEEGGIMDTQYF. The CDR3 DNA follows: TGTGCCATCGAAGAGGGGGGCATAATGGATACGCAGTATTTT.

The genes are TRBV5-5 and TRBJ1-4, with D perhaps TRBD1 (5 bases). The CDR3 is made up of 15 amino acids. Trimming cost V 0 bases and J 7 bases, with 13 bases left between them. Germline CDR1 reads SGHKS; CDR2 reads YYEKEE (reference sequence). CDR3 sequence reads: CASSLEGLGVEKLFF. The CDR3 DNA reads TGTGCCAGCAGCTTGGAGGGACTCGGGGTTGAAAAACTGTTTTTT.

The chain carries TRBV6-1 and TRBJ1-4; D not resolved. CDR3 size: 14 residues. Trimming left V 3 bases short and J 1 base short, with 6 bases between. Germline V gene sequence: CDR1 MNHNS, CDR2 SASEGT. The CDR3 spells CASSEGGTNEKLFF. The CDR3 DNA follows: TGTGCCAGCAGTGAGGGTGGAACTAATGAAAAACTGTTTTTT.

This sequence joins TRBV7-8 and TRBJ1-1; D remains unclear. In germline, CDR1 is SGHVS, CDR2 FQNEAQ. The V end was cut by 6 bases, the J end by 0 bases, with 11 bases between. CDR3 length: 14 residues. The CDR3 loop is CASSPTRLNTEAFF. The CDR3 DNA reads as TGTGCCAGCAGTCCGACCCGTCTGAACACTGAAGCTTTCTTT.

This chain joins TRBV5-1 and TRBJ2-5, with 12 bases lining up with TRBD2. The germline gives CDR1 SGHRS, CDR2 YFSETQ. There are 16 residues in the CDR3. V lost 1 base and J lost 4; bases outside the gene matches: 5. The CDR3 protein is CASSLRLAGAPETQYF. The CDR3 DNA follows: TGCGCCAGCAGCTTGCGACTAGCGGGGGCCCCAGAGACCCAGTACTTC.

The gene calls are TRBV5-1 and TRBJ2-3; D unclear. Trimming cost V 2 bases and J 6 bases, with 13 bases left between them. This CDR3 has 14 residues. Germline V gene lookup returns CDR1 SGHRS and CDR2 YFSETQ. The CDR3 DNA is TGCGCCAGCAGCTTACCCAAGGACGGGGATACGCAGTATTTT. Encoded protein: CASSLPKDGDTQYF.

This chain links TRBV29-1 with TRBJ2-2, with 11 bases aligning to TRBD2. CDR3 size: 14 residues. The J segment lost 5 bases and the V segment lost 7 bases, leaving 6 bases of the junction unmatched. Looked up from germline, CDR1 is SQVTM and CDR2 is ANQGSEA. CDR3 protein: CSAELAGETGELFF. In DNA form, the CDR3 reads TGCAGCGCCGAACTAGCGGGGGAAACCGGGGAGCTGTTTTTT.

The chain recombines TRBV7-9 with TRBJ1-2; the D is unclear. V was clipped by 5 bases and J by 7 bases, with 8 bases between them. The CDR3 has 11 residues. Germline-derived CDR1 and CDR2 are SEHNR and FQNEAQ (reference sequence). The CDR3 nucleotides read TGTGCCAGCAGCCTAGAGCGTGGCTACACCTTC. Translated, it gives CASSLERGYTF.

The chain combines TRBV30 with TRBJ2-7; perhaps TRBD2 as D (5 bases). V was trimmed by 3 bases and J by 1 base, leaving 10 bases between them. This CDR3 has 13 residues. CDR1 is GTSNPN, CDR2 SVGIG, per germline (reference sequence). The CDR3 nucleotides are TGTGCCTGGAGCCCACGGGGATCCTACGAGCAGTACTTC. Its translation is CAWSPRGSYEQYF.

This chain links TRBV10-3 with TRBJ1-1, with TRBD1 identical over 7 bases. The CDR3 has 13 residues. V lost 3 bases and J lost 10; bases outside the gene matches: 8. CDR1 ENHRY and CDR2 SYGVKD come from the germline V gene. CDR3 sequence reads: CAISDNTQGGAFF. The DNA of the CDR3 is TGTGCCATCAGTGACAATACCCAGGGGGGAGCTTTCTTT.

This chain connects TRBV28 to TRBJ1-1; D uncertain. In germline, CDR1 is MDHEN, CDR2 SYDVKM. The CDR3 loop spans 16 amino acids. Trimming removed 5 bases from V and 4 bases from J, with 20 bases in between. CDR3 DNA: TGTGCCAGCAGTGCCCTTGGTGTGCAAGCAGGCACTGAAGCTTTCTTT. This translates into CASSALGVQAGTEAFF.

There are a few counts of this clone. This chain joins TRBV2 and TRBJ1-5, with 11 positions matching TRBD1. After removal of 7 bases from V and 5 bases from J, the junction contained 4 bases not matched to a gene. This CDR3 spans 14 amino acids. Looked up from germline, CDR1 is SNHLY and CDR2 is FYNNEI. CDR3 nucleotides: TGTGCCAGCAACGGGGACAGGGGGGATCAGCCCCAGCATTTT. Its translation is CASNGDRGDQPQHF.

This clone was observed a single time. V usage is TRBV28 and J usage is TRBJ2-4, with 9 bases that match TRBD2. Trimming cost V 2 bases and J 0 bases; bases outside gene matches: 5. The CDR3 is made up of 17 amino acids. Per the germline V gene, CDR1 is MDHEN and CDR2 is SYDVKM. The CDR3 is CASSLAGGPLAKNIQYF. CDR3 sequence (DNA): TGTGCCAGCAGTTTAGCGGGGGGGCCTTTAGCCAAAAACATTCAGTACTTC.

The CDR3 loop reads CASHGHPQETQYF. CDR3 DNA sequence: TGTGCCAGCCATGGGCACCCGCAAGAGACCCAGTACTTC. This chain uses TRBV2 with TRBJ2-5; D unclear. V dropped 8 bases and J dropped 2 bases, with 12 bases sitting between them. CDR1 SNHLY and CDR2 FYNNEI come from the germline V gene. There are 13 residues in the CDR3.

The chain couples TRBV2 to TRBJ2-7; possible D gene TRBD1, 6 bases. V was trimmed by 3 bases and J by 2 bases, leaving 14 bases between them. Germline V lookup: CDR1 SNHLY, CDR2 FYNNEI. The CDR3 runs 15 residues. CDR3 nucleotide sequence: TGTGCCAGCAGTGAGGTACAGGGACGGGCCTACGAGCAGTACTTC. Protein product: CASSEVQGRAYEQYF.

The sample holds one count of this clone. V usage is TRBV28 and J usage is TRBJ2-7; TRBD1 matches at 7 bases. From germline, CDR1 is MDHEN and CDR2 SYDVKM. V dropped 5 bases and J dropped 2; count of bases not matched to a gene: 3. The CDR3 covers 13 residues. CDR3 nucleotides: TGTGCCAGCAGTCGAGGGACAGCCTACGAGCAGTACTTC. Encoded protein: CASSRGTAYEQYF.

The chain carries TRBV6-6 and TRBJ1-1; no definite D call. Germline CDR1 reads MNHNY; CDR2 reads SVGAGI (reference sequence). The CDR3 sequence is 14 residues long. Between the trimmed V and J ends, which lost 0 bases and 1 base, there was a span of 6 bases. CDR3 in amino acids: CASSYSNTNTEAFF. CDR3 bases: TGTGCCAGCAGTTACTCGAATACGAACACTGAAGCTTTCTTT.

The rearrangement uses TRBV6-1 and TRBJ1-2; the D gene is possibly TRBD1 (5 bases). The CDR3 sequence is 15 residues long. From germline, CDR1 is MNHNS and CDR2 SASEGT. V dropped 2 bases and J dropped 8 bases, with 18 bases sitting between them. CDR3 DNA: TGTGCCAGCAGTGAATGGGAAAGGGCAGGGAGGGGCTACACCTTC. Its translation is CASSEWERAGRGYTF.